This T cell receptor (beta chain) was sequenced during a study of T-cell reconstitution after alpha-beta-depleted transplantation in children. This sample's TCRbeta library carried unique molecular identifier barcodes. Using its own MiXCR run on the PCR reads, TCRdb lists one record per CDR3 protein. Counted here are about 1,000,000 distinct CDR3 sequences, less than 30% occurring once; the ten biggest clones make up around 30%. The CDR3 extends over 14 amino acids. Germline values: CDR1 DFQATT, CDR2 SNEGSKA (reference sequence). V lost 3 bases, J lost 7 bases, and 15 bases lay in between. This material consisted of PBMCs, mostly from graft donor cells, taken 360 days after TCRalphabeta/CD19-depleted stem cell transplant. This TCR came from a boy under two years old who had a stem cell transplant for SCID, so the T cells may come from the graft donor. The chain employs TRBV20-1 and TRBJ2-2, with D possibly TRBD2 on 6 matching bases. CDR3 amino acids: CSARSWGEVGELFF. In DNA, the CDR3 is TGCAGTGCTAGGAGCTGGGGGGAGGTCGGGGAGCTGTTTTTT.